This T cell receptor beta chain derives from a study of OX40 agonist ivuxolimab in advanced cancers. About the study: Males comprised approximately 81% of the group, whose mean age was about 60 years (range 23 to 79).

Repertoires were generated with immunoSEQ multiplex PCR, while TCRdb's copy carries only in-frame clones and drops some. Among tens of thousands of clones, around 89% were seen once, and the ten largest hold roughly 0.38%. Comments on this clone: Its antigen is undetermined.

The study, taken as a whole, reports: Averaging showed that CD8+ T cells had more expanded clones than CD4+ did.

Looked up from germline, CDR1 is SGHRS and CDR2 is YFSETQ. Trimming cost V 2 bases and J 1 base, with 7 bases left between them. This CDR3 is 13 amino acids long. The sequencing here drew on CD4+ or CD8+ T cells sorted from blood, taken in a trial of the OX40 agonist ivuxolimab. The clonotype was recovered from an adult with an advanced solid tumor such as melanoma, head and neck, liver or kidney cancer. This chain connects TRBV5-1 to TRBJ2-7; the D is unclear. Written as DNA, the CDR3 is TGCGCCAGCAGCTTAACGGGTTCCTACGAGCAGTACTTC. As protein: CASSLTGSYEQYF.